These T cell receptor beta chains were read from a single sample in a study of T cells and Merkel cell carcinoma outcomes. This table comes from immunoSEQ multiplex PCR, and its TCRdb copy is limited to in-frame clones, with some not included. In the table there are about 19,000 clones, almost 85% of which are singletons. Specimen: tumor tissue from Merkel cell carcinoma. These receptors originate from a human donor with Merkel cell carcinoma. Both conserved end residues are trimmed from each CDR3. Fields, in order: CDR3 protein, V gene.

CDR3 protein: ASSLVWRTDTQY
V gene: TRBV7-2

CDR3 protein: ASSRPGRSVAYEQY
V gene: TRBV4-1

CDR3 protein: ASCPQGNTIY
V gene: TRBV28

CDR3 protein: AWSEPSGVSNQPQH
V gene: TRBV30

CDR3 protein: ASSYRDRGTEAF
V gene: TRBV6-5

CDR3 protein: ASRKYIYGYT
V gene: TRBV6-5

CDR3 protein: ASSLGTGTGEQY
V gene: TRBV7-2

CDR3 protein: ASSLRGGGNQPQH
V gene: TRBV5-1

CDR3 protein: ASSYEGSLSYEQY
V gene: TRBV6-5

CDR3 protein: ASSPPGEDGYT
V gene: TRBV7-2

CDR3 protein: ASSLRNTEAF
V gene: TRBV11-1